This entry concerns a single TCR beta chain. The sample comes from a study of blood T cell repertoires in COVID-19. Per the original methods: Scientists estimated how many nucleated cells there were by amplifying reference gene primers. TCRdb's table, derived via immunoSEQ multiplex PCR, lists solely in-frame clones and lacks some. V and J calls plus clone size are reproduced from that table; the DNA served to infer D and trimming. The sample records some 97,000 clones, just over 85% being singletons. This CDR3 region has 18 residues. Participants came from 24 US areas, aged roughly 18 to 89 years. V gene TRBV21-1 combines with J gene TRBJ2-1; whether TRBD2, the table's D call, matches the DNA was not checked. TRBV21-1 is a recognized pseudogene. The source of this sequence is a woman between 45 and 65 years old who had recovered from COVID-19. Sequences were obtained from PBMCs or T cells enriched from blood (not recorded which). CDR3 nucleotide sequence: TGTGCCAGCAGCAAAGACCCCTGGGGAGGTAGCTCCTACAATGAGCAGTTCTTC. Protein sequence: CASSKDPWGGSSYNEQFF.